What follows are 10 T cell receptor beta chains derived from one specimen sequenced in a study of early T cells in non-severe SARS-CoV-2 infection. One entry per CDR3 protein results from TCRdb running MiXCR on the 5' RACE reads. The sample yields tens of thousands of distinct CDR3 sequences, roughly 4.3% seen once. Sequencing used whole blood. These receptors all come from an adult who was a healthcare worker with PCR-confirmed SARS-CoV-2 infection or an uninfected control (not recorded which).

The table lists this clonotype with a few counts. The chain recombines TRBV12-3 or TRBV12-4 with TRBJ2-7; TRBD2 agrees at 7 bases. V lost 3 bases, J lost 5 bases, and 7 bases stayed unmatched. The CDR3 sequence is 14 residues long. This chain's CDR3 is CASSFGGSDNEQYF. The DNA for the CDR3 is TGTGCCAGCAGTTTCGGCGGGAGTGACAACGAGCAGTACTTC.

Ten or more counts support this clonotype. The rearrangement links TRBV20-1 to TRBJ1-1; tentatively, D is TRBD1 (6 bases). This CDR3 comprises 14 residues. Trimming pared 0 bases from V and 3 bases from J, leaving 11 bases between. Germline CDR1 DFQATT, CDR2 SNEGSKA (reference sequence). The CDR3 nucleotides are TGCAGTGCTAGAGACGGGCAGGGGCACACTGAAGCTTTCTTT. Its protein product is CSARDGQGHTEAFF.

This clonotype was recorded at least ten times. The V and J genes are TRBV28 and TRBJ2-7; 11 nucleotides align to TRBD2. Losses at the gene ends were 5 bases for V and 3 bases for J; bases not matched to a gene: 6. The length of the CDR3 is 15 residues. In germline, CDR1 is MDHEN, CDR2 SYDVKM. The chain's CDR3 is CASSLTTSGNYEQYF. Here the CDR3 DNA reads TGTGCCAGCAGTCTCACGACTAGCGGGAACTACGAGCAGTACTTC.

This clonotype was found a few times. V and J are TRBV7-3 and TRBJ1-2, with D perhaps TRBD1 (6 bases). CDR3 length: 13 residues. Germline-derived CDR1 and CDR2 are SGHTA and FQGTGA. Trimming removed 5 bases from V and 5 bases from J, with 12 bases in between. CDR3 sequence: CASSPDSSYGYTF. CDR3 DNA sequence: TGTGCCAGCAGCCCGGACAGTTCATATGGCTACACCTTC.

This clonotype was recorded many times. V usage is TRBV7-2 and J usage is TRBJ2-6, with D hard to call. This CDR3 is built from 15 residues. Per the germline V gene, CDR1 is SGHTA and CDR2 is FQGNSA. Deletions cut 6 bases from V and 1 base from J, with 10 bases between. The CDR3 coding sequence is TGTGCCAGCAGAGGGCCGTTTTCTGGGGCCAACGTCCTGACTTTC. Its protein is CASRGPFSGANVLTF.

This clonotype was counted ten times or more. CDR3 bases: TGTGCCAGCAGTTTACTAGCGTACGAGCAGTACTTC. Protein: CASSLLAYEQYF. This chain connects TRBV12-3 or TRBV12-4 to TRBJ2-7; tentatively, D is TRBD2 (6 bases). The CDR3 runs 12 residues. V was pared by 2 bases and J by 4 bases, with 6 bases between.

Only a few counts were recorded for this clonotype. The chain has TRBV12-3 or TRBV12-4 and TRBJ1-1, with TRBD1 as a possible D gene (6 bases). This CDR3 spans 15 amino acids. Deletions cut 6 bases from V and 0 bases from J, with 14 bases between. The CDR3 sequence: CASSLQGGLNTEAFF. The DNA of the CDR3 is TGTGCCAGCAGCCTACAGGGCGGCTTGAACACTGAAGCTTTCTTT.

In its sample, this clonotype is medium-sized. The chain joins TRBV7-9 to TRBJ1-2; 9 bases fit TRBD1. Trimming cost V 5 bases and J 6 bases; bases outside gene matches: 13. This CDR3 comprises 16 residues. Germline-derived CDR1 and CDR2 are SEHNR and FQNEAQ (reference sequence). The chain's CDR3 is CASSEETGTGLHGYTF. Written as DNA, the CDR3 is TGTGCCAGCAGCGAAGAGACCGGGACAGGGTTACATGGCTACACCTTC. The whole variable domain, filled in from reference TRBV7-9 and TRBJ1-2, reads DTGVSQNPRHKITKRGQNVTFRCDPISEHNRLYWYRQTLGQGPEFLTYFQNEAQLEKSRLLSDRFSAERPKGSFSTLEIQRTEQGDSAMYLCASSEETGTGLHGYTFGSGTRLTVV.

This clonotype occurred a few times. This sequence joins TRBV19 and TRBJ2-1; possibly TRBD1 for D (7 bases). V lost 5 bases and J 8 bases, leaving 13 bases between the germline ends. CDR3 size: 13 residues. The germline CDR1 and CDR2 sequences are LNHDA and SQIVND (reference sequence). CDR3 residues: CASSWQGGYEQFF. The CDR3, as DNA: TGTGCCAGTAGTTGGCAGGGGGGCTATGAGCAGTTCTTC. The full variable domain, in which reference TRBV19 and TRBJ2-1 provide the parts outside the CDR3, is DGGITQSPKYLFRKEGQNVTLSCEQNLNHDAMYWYRQDPGQGLRLIYYSQIVNDFQKGDIAEGYSVSREKKESFPLTVTSAQKNPTAFYLCASSWQGGYEQFFGPGTRLTVL.

This clonotype has only a few counts. The gene calls are TRBV6-2 or TRBV6-3 and TRBJ2-1; 8 bases map to TRBD2. CDR1 and CDR2 (germline): MNHEY, SVGEGT. The CDR3 runs 17 residues. Trimming cost V 6 bases and J 4 bases; bases outside gene matches: 14. Written as DNA, the CDR3 is TGTGCCAGCAGACCACCCAGGGGAGCGGGGGAGTACAATGAGCAGTTCTTC. It codes for CASRPPRGAGEYNEQFF.